A selection of T cell receptor beta chains follows, all from one sample in a study of early T cells in non-severe SARS-CoV-2 infection. TCRdb fed the 5' RACE reads into MiXCR, producing one record per CDR3 protein. The sample records about 42,000 distinct CDR3 sequences, 6% to 7.5% being singletons. Source material: whole blood. The source of these receptors is an adult who was a healthcare worker with PCR-confirmed SARS-CoV-2 infection or an uninfected control (not recorded which). The CDR3 runs from the conserved cysteine through the conserved F or W. D genes are given only for firm matches. Clone size appears in some rows only: once, few, many, or a class for an expanded clone.

d_gene	len	v_gene	j_gene	abundance	CDR3aa	CDR3nt
-	14	TRBV11-2	TRBJ2-5	many	CASSLDTGTETQYF	TGTGCCAGCAGCTTAGATACAGGGACAGAGACCCAGTACTTC
TRBD1	12	TRBV27	TRBJ2-7	many	CASGTDRDEQYF	TGTGCCAGCGGGACAGATCGGGACGAGCAGTACTTC
-	13	TRBV20-1	TRBJ2-5	few	CSTQETATETQYF	TGCAGTACACAAGAGACAGCTACGGAGACCCAGTACTTC
-	15	TRBV11-2	TRBJ2-7	few	CASSLGTGRGYEQYF	TGTGCCAGCAGCTTAGGGACTGGACGGGGCTACGAGCAGTACTTC
-	13	TRBV7-9	TRBJ1-2	few	CASSDSFNYGYTF	TGTGCCAGCAGCGACTCGTTTAACTATGGCTACACCTTC
-	17	TRBV4-3	TRBJ2-3	few	CASSQDRVKGVTDTQYF	TGCGCCAGCAGCCAAGATCGGGTAAAGGGGGTCACAGATACGCAGTATTTT
-	15	TRBV6-2/TRBV6-3	TRBJ1-1	-	CASSYSRAGGTEAFF	TGTGCCAGCAGTTACTCGCGGGCCGGGGGGACTGAAGCTTTCTTT
-	14	TRBV5-5	TRBJ2-2	few	CASSLGQYTGELFF	TGTGCCAGCAGCTTGGGACAATACACCGGGGAGCTGTTTTTT
-	16	TRBV5-1	TRBJ1-6	few	CASSYAGTQNRSPLHF	TGCGCCAGCAGCTATGCCGGGACCCAGAACAGGTCACCCCTCCACTTT
-	17	TRBV6-2/TRBV6-3	TRBJ2-4	few	CASSYFSGPLAKNIQYF	TGTGCCAGCAGTTACTTTTCCGGTCCACTAGCCAAAAACATTCAGTACTTC
-	15	TRBV7-3	TRBJ2-2	-	CASSQTYANTGELFF	TGTGCCAGCAGTCAAACCTACGCGAACACCGGGGAGCTGTTTTTT
-	13	TRBV7-9	TRBJ1-1	many	CASSLGQITEAFF	TGTGCCAGCAGCTTGGGACAAATCACTGAAGCTTTCTTT
-	15	TRBV9	TRBJ2-7	few	CASSPSIPSSYEQYF	TGTGCCAGCAGCCCCAGTATCCCGAGCTCCTACGAGCAGTACTTC
-	17	TRBV12-3/TRBV12-4	TRBJ2-3	few	CASSFRDSGPYTDTQYF	TGTGCCAGCAGTTTTAGAGATTCAGGGCCCTACACAGATACGCAGTATTTT
-	13	TRBV5-1	TRBJ1-5	-	CASTSGPNQPQHF	TGCGCCAGCACCTCGGGGCCTAATCAGCCCCAGCATTTT
-	15	TRBV19	TRBJ2-2	-	CASSIASRNTGELFF	TGTGCCAGTAGTATTGCCAGTCGAAACACCGGGGAGCTGTTTTTT
TRBD1	14	TRBV5-8	TRBJ1-1	many	CASSRTGAGTEAFF	TGTGCCAGCAGCCGGACAGGGGCCGGCACTGAAGCTTTCTTT
-	13	TRBV5-6	TRBJ1-1	-	CASSSSRDPEAFF	TGTGCCAGCAGCTCCAGCCGGGACCCTGAAGCTTTCTTC
-	14	TRBV7-9	TRBJ1-5	few	CASSLAGSNQPQHF	TGTGCCAGCAGCTTAGCGGGTAGCAATCAGCCCCAGCATTTT
-	13	TRBV29-1	TRBJ1-4	few	CSVAGSWGEKLFF	TGCAGCGTTGCCGGCAGCTGGGGGGAAAAACTGTTTTTT
-	15	TRBV5-1	TRBJ2-2	many	CASSLDQGSVGELFF	TGCGCCAGCAGCTTGGATCAGGGGTCAGTCGGGGAGCTGTTTTTT
-	15	TRBV4-2	TRBJ2-1	few	CASSQERVDFNEQFF	TGTGCCAGCAGCCAAGAAAGGGTTGATTTTAATGAGCAGTTCTTC